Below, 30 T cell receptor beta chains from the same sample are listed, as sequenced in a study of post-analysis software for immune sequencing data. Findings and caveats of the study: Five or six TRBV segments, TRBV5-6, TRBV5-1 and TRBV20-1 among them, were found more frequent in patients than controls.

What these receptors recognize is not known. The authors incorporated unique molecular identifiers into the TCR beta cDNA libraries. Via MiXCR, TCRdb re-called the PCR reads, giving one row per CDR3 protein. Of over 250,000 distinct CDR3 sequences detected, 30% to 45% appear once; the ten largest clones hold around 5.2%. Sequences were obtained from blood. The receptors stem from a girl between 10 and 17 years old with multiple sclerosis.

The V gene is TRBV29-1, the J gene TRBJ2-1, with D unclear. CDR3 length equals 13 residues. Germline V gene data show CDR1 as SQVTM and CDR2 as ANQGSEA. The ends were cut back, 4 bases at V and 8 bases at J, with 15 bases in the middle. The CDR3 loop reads CSVGGLGKDEQFF. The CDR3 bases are TGCAGCGTTGGAGGTTTGGGAAAGGATGAGCAGTTCTTC.

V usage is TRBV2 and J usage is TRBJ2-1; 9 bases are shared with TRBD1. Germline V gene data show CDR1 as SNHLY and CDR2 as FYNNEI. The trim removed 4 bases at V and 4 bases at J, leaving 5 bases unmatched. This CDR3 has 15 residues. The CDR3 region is CASSAPGTGYNEQFF. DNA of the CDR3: TGTGCCAGCAGTGCACCCGGGACAGGGTACAATGAGCAGTTCTTC.

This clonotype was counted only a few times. CDR3 DNA sequence: TGTGCCAGCAGCATAGCGCGTACTCAAGAGACCCAGTACTTC. It specifies CASSIARTQETQYF. The chain is built from TRBV3-1 and TRBJ2-5, with D possibly being TRBD2 (5 bases). V was pared by 5 bases and J by 2 bases, with 12 bases between. The CDR3 totals 14 residues. CDR1 and CDR2 (germline): LGHDT, YNNKEL (reference sequence).

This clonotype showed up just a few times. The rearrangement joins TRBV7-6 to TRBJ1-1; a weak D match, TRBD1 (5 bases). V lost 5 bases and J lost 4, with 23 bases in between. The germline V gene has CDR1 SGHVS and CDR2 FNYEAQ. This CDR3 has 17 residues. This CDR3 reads CASSEQLGGAIATEAFF. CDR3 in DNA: TGTGCCAGCAGCGAACAGCTGGGCGGGGCGATAGCCACTGAAGCTTTCTTT.

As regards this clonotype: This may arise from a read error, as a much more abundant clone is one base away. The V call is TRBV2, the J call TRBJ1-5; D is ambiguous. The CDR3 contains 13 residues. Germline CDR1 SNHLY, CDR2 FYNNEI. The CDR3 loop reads CASSEGNNPPQHF. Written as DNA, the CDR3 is TGTGCCAGCAGTGAGGGGAACAATCCGCCCCAGCATTTT.

The CDR3 nucleotides read TGCAGTGCTAGTAGGAGGGTCGGCGGGAACACTGAAGCTTTCTTT. Amino acids: CSASRRVGGNTEAFF. The chain recombines TRBV20-1 with TRBJ1-1; D not certain. CDR3 length: 15 residues. The V gene's germline CDR1 is DFQATT and CDR2 SNEGSKA (reference sequence). The V gene lost 3 bases and the J gene lost 1 base, with 15 bases spanning the gap.

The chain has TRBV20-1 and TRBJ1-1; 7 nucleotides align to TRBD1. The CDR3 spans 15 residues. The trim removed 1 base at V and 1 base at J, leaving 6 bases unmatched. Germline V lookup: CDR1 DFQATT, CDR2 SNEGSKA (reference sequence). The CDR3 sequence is CSARALDRTNTEAFF. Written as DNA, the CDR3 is TGCAGTGCTAGAGCTCTGGACAGGACGAACACTGAAGCTTTCTTT.

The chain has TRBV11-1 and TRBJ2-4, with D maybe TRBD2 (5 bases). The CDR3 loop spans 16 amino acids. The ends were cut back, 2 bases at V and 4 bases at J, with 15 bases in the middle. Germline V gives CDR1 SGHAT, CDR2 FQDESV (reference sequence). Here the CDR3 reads CASSLTRGGRKNIQYF. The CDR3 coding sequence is TGTGCCAGCAGCTTAACTCGGGGTGGCAGAAAAAACATTCAGTACTTC.

The CDR3 sequence: CASSLGPIGLASTDTQYF. In nucleotides, the CDR3 is TGTGCCAGCAGCTTAGGCCCGATTGGACTAGCAAGCACAGATACGCAGTATTTT. The V gene is TRBV7-9, the J gene TRBJ2-3, with TRBD2 identical over 8 bases. The germline CDR1 and CDR2 sequences are SEHNR and FQNEAQ (reference sequence). This CDR3 has 18 amino acids. Germline trimming cut 1 base from V and 0 bases from J; bases unmatched to any gene: 9. Combining the CDR3 with reference TRBV7-9 and TRBJ2-3 gives the whole variable domain DTGVSQNPRHKITKRGQNVTFRCDPISEHNRLYWYRQTLGQGPEFLTYFQNEAQLEKSRLLSDRFSAERPKGSFSTLEIQRTEQGDSAMYLCASSLGPIGLASTDTQYFGPGTRLTVL.

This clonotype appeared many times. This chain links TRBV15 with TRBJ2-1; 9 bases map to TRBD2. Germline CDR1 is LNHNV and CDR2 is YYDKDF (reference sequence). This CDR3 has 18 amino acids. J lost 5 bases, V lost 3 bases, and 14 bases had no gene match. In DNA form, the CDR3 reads TGTGCCACCAGCAGGACCTTAGGGCTAGCGGGACCACACAATGAGCAGTTCTTC. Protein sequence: CATSRTLGLAGPHNEQFF. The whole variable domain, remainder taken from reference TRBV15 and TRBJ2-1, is DAMVIQNPRYQVTQFGKPVTLSCSQTLNHNVMYWYQQKSSQAPKLLFHYYDKDFNNEADTPDNFQSRRPNTSFCFLDIRSPGLGDTAMYLCATSRTLGLAGPHNEQFFGPGTRLTVL.

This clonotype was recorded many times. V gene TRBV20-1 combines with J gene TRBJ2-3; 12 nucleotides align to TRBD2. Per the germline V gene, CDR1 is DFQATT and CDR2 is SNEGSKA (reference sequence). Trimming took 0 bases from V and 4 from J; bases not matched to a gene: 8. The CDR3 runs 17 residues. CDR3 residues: CSARDLAGGPFSDTQYF. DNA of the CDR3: TGCAGTGCTAGAGATCTAGCGGGGGGGCCTTTCTCAGATACGCAGTATTTT.

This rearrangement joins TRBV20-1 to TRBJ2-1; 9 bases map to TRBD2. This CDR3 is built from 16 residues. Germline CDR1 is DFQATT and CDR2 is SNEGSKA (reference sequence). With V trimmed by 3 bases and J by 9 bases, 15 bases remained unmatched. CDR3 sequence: CSASSVREGLHSEQFF. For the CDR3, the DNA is TGCAGTGCTAGTTCTGTGCGGGAGGGCCTTCATAGTGAGCAGTTCTTC.

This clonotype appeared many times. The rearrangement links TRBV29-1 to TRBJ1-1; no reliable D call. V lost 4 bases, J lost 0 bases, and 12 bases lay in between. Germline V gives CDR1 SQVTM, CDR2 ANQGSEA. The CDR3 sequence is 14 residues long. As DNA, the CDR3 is TGCAGCGTTGGTGGCAGACCCATGAACACTGAAGCTTTCTTT. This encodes CSVGGRPMNTEAFF.

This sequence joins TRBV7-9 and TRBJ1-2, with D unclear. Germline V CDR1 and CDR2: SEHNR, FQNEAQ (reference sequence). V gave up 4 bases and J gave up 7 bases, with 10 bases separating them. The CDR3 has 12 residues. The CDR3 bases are TGTGCCAGCAGCTCAATACCCTCTGGCTACACCTTC. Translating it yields CASSSIPSGYTF.

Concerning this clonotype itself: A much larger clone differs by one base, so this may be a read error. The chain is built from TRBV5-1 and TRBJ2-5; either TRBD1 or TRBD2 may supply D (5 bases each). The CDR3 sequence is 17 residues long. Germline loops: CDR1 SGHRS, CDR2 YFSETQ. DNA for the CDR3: TGCGCCAGCAGCTCTAGGGTCGTGACGGACTTAGGGGAGACCCAGAACTTC. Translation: CASSSRVVTDLGETQNF.

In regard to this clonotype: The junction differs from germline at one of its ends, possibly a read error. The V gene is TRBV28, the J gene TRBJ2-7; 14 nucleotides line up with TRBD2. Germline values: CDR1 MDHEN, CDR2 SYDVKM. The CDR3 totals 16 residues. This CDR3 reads CASSFGTSGSSYERYF. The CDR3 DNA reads TGTGCCAGCAGTTTCGGGACTAGCGGGAGCTCCTACGAGCGGTACTTC.

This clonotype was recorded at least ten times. In DNA form, the CDR3 reads TGTGCCAGCAGTTTGGGGCCCTCCGGGAATGAGCAGTTCTTC. Translated: CASSLGPSGNEQFF. The chain couples TRBV6-4 to TRBJ2-1, with a possible D match to TRBD1 (5 bases). Germline CDR1 is MRHNA and CDR2 is SNTAGT. CDR3 length: 14 residues. Between the trimmed V and J ends, which lost 5 bases and 7 bases, there was a span of 15 bases.

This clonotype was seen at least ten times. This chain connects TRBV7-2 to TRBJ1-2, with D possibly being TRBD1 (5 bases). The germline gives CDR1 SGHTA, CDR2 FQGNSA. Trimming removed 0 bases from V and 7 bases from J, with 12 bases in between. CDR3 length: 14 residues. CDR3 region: CASSLASRGLGYTF. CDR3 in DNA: TGTGCCAGCAGCTTAGCGTCGCGGGGCCTTGGCTACACCTTC.

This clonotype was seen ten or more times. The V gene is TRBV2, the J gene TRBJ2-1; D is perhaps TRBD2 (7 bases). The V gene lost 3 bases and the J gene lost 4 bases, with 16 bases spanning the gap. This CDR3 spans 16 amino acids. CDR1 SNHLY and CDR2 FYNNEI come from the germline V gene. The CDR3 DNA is TGTGCCAGCAGTGATGGGGGCGGGGGAGCTTACAATGAGCAGTTCTTC. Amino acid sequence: CASSDGGGGAYNEQFF.

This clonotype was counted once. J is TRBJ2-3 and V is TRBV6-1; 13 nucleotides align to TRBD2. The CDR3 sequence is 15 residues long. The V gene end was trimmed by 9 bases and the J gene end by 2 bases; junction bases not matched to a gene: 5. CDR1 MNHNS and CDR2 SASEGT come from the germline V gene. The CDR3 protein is CARRGLAGLTDTQYF. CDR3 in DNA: TGTGCCAGGAGGGGACTAGCGGGGCTCACAGATACGCAGTATTTT.

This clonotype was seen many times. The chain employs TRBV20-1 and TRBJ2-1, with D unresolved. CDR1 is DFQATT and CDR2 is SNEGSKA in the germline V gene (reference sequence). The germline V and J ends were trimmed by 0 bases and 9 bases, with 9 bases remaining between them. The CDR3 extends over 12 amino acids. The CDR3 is CSARDGSGEQFF. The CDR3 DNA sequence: TGCAGTGCTAGAGATGGGTCCGGTGAGCAGTTCTTC.

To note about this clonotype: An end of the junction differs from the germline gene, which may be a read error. CDR3 nucleotide sequence: TGTGCCTGCAGTCCCAAACCAGGGTTTGGACCCCAGCATTTT. This encodes CACSPKPGFGPQHF. The chain recombines TRBV12-3 or TRBV12-4 with TRBJ1-5, with D possibly TRBD1 on 5 matching bases. This CDR3 is 14 amino acids long.

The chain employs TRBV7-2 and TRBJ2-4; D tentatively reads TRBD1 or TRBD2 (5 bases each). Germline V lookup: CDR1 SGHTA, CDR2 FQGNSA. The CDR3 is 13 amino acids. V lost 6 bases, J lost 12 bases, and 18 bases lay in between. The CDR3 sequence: CASRWDQGSSQYF. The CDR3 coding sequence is TGTGCCAGCAGGTGGGACCAGGGCTCATCTCAGTACTTC.

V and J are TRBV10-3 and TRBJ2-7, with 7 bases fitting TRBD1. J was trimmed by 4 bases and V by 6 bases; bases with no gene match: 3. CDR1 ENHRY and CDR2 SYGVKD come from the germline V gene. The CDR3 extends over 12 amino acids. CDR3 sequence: CAISADRYEQYF. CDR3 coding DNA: TGTGCCATCAGCGCGGACAGGTACGAGCAGTACTTC.

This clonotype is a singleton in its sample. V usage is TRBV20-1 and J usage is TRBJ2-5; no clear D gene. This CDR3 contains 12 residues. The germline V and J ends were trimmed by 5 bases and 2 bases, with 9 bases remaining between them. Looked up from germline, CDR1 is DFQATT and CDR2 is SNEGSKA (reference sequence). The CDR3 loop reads CSAGATQETQYF. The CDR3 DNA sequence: TGCAGTGCTGGCGCTACGCAAGAGACCCAGTACTTC.

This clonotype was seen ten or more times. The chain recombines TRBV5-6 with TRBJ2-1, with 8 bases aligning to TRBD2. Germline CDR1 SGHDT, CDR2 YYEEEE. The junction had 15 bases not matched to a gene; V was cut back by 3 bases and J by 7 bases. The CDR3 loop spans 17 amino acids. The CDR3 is CASSSRVGIAGSNEQFF. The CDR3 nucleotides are TGTGCCAGCAGCTCGCGGGTAGGGATAGCGGGGTCGAATGAGCAGTTCTTC. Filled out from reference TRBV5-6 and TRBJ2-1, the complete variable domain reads DAGVTQSPTHLIKTRGQQVTLRCSPKSGHDTVSWYQQALGQGPQFIFQYYEEEERQRGNFPDRFSGHQFPNYSSELNVNALLLGDSALYLCASSSRVGIAGSNEQFFGPGTRLTVL.

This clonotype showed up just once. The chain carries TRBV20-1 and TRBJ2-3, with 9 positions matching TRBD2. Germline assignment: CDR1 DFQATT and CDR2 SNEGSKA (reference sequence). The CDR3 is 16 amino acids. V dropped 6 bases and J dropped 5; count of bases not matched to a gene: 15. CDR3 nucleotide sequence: TGCAGTGCCGCGGGTCTGTTGCGGGGGGGCATAGATACGCAGTATTTT. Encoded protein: CSAAGLLRGGIDTQYF.

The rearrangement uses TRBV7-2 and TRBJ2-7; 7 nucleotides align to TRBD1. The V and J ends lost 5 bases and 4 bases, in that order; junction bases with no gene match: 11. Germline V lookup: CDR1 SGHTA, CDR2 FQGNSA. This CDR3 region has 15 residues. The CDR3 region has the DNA TGTACCAGCAGCCTAAGGCAGACAGGGCCTTACGAGCAGTACTTC. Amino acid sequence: CTSSLRQTGPYEQYF.

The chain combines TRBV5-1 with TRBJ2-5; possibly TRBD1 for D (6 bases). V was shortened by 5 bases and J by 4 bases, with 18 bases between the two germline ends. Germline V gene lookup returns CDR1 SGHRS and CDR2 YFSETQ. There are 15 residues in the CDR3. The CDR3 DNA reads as TGCGCCAGCAGTCTAGACAGGCCCACACGAGAGACCCAGTACTTC. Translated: CASSLDRPTRETQYF.

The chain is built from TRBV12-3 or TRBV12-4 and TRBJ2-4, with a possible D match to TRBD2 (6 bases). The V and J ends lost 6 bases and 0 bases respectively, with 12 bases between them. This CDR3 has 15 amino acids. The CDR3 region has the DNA TGTGCCAGCAGGCCGGGACTCTTAGCCAAAAACATTCAGTACTTC. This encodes CASRPGLLAKNIQYF.